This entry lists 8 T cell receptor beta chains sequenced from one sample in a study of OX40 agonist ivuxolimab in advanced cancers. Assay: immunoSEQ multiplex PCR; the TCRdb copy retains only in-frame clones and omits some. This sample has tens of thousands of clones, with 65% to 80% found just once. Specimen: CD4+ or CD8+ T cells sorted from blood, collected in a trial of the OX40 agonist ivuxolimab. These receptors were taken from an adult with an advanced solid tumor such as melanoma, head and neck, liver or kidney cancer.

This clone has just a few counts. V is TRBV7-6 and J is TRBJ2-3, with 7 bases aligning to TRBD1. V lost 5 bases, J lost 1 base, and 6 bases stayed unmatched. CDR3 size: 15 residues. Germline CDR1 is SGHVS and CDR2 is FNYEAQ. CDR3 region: CASSMWTGGTDTQYF. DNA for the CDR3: TGTGCCAGCAGCATGTGGACAGGAGGCACAGATACGCAGTATTTT.

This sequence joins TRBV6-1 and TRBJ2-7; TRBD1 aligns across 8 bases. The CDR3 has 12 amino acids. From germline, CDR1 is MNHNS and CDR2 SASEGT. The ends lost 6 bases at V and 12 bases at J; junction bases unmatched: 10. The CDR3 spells CASSETGQATYF. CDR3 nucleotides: TGTGCCAGCAGCGAGACGGGACAGGCGACGTACTTC.

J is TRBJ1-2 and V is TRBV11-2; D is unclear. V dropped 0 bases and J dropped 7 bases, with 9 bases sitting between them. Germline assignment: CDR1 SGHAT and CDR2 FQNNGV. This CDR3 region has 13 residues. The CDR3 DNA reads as TGTGCCAGCAGCTTAGATCTTAATAGTGGCTACACCTTC. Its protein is CASSLDLNSGYTF.

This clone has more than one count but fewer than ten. CDR3 DNA sequence: TGTGCCAGCAGCTACAACTATGGCTACACCTTC. Encoded protein: CASSYNYGYTF. This sequence joins TRBV5-4 and TRBJ1-2; D ambiguous. The CDR3 sequence is 11 residues long. V lost 3 bases and J 2 bases, leaving 2 bases between the germline ends. Germline V lookup: CDR1 SGHNT, CDR2 YYREEE (reference sequence).

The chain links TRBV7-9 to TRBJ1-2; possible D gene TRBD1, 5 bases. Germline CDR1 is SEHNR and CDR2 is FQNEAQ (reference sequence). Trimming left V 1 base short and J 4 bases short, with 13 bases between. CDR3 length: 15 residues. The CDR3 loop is CASSLDQYQGYGYTF. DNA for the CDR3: TGTGCCAGCAGCTTAGATCAGTACCAGGGCTATGGCTACACCTTC.

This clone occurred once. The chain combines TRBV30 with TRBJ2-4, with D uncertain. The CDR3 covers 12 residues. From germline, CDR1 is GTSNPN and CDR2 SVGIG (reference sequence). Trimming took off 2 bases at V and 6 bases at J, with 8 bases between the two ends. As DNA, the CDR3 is TGTGCCTGGAGTCCCGCCGGAAACATTCAGTACTTC. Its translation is CAWSPAGNIQYF.

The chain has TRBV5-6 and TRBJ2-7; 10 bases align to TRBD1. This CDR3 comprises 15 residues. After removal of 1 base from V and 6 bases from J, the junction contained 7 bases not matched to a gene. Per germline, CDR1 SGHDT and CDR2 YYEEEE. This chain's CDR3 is CASSLTTGQGSEQYF. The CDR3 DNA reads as TGTGCCAGCAGCTTGACGACGGGACAGGGGTCCGAGCAGTACTTC.

The CDR3 nucleotides are TGTGCCACCGACTCTGGGCTACTCGGGGAGCTGTTTTTT. Encoded protein: CATDSGLLGELFF. The chain combines TRBV19 with TRBJ2-2; D call uncertain. This CDR3 region has 13 residues. Looked up from germline, CDR1 is LNHDA and CDR2 is SQIVND (reference sequence). Trimming shortened V by 10 bases and J by 7 bases, and 16 bases separated the two germline ends.